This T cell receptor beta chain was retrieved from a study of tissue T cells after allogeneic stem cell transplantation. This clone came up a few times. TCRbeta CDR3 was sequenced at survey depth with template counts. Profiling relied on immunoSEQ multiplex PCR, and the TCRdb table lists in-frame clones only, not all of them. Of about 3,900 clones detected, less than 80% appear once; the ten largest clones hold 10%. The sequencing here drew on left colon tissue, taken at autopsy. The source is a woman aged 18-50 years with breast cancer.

The CDR3 sequence is CAWSEGVHQPQHF. CDR3 coding DNA: TGTGCCTGGAGTGAAGGTGTCCATCAGCCCCAGCATTTT. V usage is TRBV30 and J usage is TRBJ1-5, with D unresolved. With 1 base removed from V and 5 bases from J, the gap between germline ends came to 9 bases. The length of the CDR3 is 13 residues. In germline, CDR1 is GTSNPN, CDR2 SVGIG (reference sequence).